This TCR beta chain originates from a study of blood T cells in healthy people across ages. Study-level results: With unsorted PBMCs, a conclusive comparison of naive versus antigen-experienced cells was not possible. A greater number of naive CD4+ cells and higher diversity distinguished long-lived donors from aged donors.

For the second PCR, which ran for roughly 7 to 11 cycles, a sample-barcoded 5' primer and a J-beta primer mix were used. One entry per CDR3 protein results from TCRdb running MiXCR on the 5' RACE reads. The sample yields approximately 880,000 distinct CDR3 sequences, under 50% seen once. J was trimmed by 7 bases and V by 0 bases; bases with no gene match: 7. The CDR3 is 17 residues long. Germline V gene sequence: CDR1 LGHNA, CDR2 YNFKEQ. In this sample, this clonotype turned up a few times. Its target is unknown. The TCR originated in a man younger than 40 in good health. The specimen sequenced was blood. V gene TRBV4-2 combines with J gene TRBJ2-1; 12 bases map to TRBD2. The CDR3 sequence: CASSQESGTSGLNEQFF. The DNA of the CDR3 is TGTGCCAGCAGCCAAGAAAGCGGGACTAGCGGGCTAAATGAGCAGTTCTTC.